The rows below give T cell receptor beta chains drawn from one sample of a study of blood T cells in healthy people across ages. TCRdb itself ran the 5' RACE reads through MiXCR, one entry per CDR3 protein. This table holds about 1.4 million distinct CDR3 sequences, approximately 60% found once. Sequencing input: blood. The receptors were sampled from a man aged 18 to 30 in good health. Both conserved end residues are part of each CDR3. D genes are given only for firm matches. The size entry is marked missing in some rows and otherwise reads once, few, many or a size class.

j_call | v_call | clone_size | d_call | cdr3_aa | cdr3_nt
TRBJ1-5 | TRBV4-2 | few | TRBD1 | CASSRDPGGNQPQHF | TGTGCCAGCAGCCGGGACCCAGGGGGAAATCAGCCCCAGCATTTT
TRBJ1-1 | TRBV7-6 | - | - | CASSLDLGAEAFF | TGTGCCAGCAGCTTAGACCTCGGGGCTGAAGCTTTCTTT
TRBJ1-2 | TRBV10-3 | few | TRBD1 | CAISPGTGGEAYGYTF | TGTGCCATCAGTCCAGGGACAGGGGGTGAGGCCTATGGCTACACCTTC
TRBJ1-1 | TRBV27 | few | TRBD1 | CASAGTGGYTEAFF | TGTGCCAGCGCAGGGACAGGGGGCTACACTGAAGCTTTCTTT
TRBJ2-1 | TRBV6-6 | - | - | CASRSLGREFGNEQFF | TGTGCCAGCAGGTCCTTGGGCAGGGAGTTTGGAAATGAGCAGTTCTTC
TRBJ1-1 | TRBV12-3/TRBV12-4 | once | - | CASSLEMPNTEAFF | TGTGCCAGCAGCTTAGAAATGCCAAACACTGAAGCTTTCTTT
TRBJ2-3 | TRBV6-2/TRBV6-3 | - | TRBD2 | CASSYRTSGGGRTQYF | TGTGCCAGCAGTTACCGGACTAGCGGGGGGGGTAGGACGCAGTATTTT
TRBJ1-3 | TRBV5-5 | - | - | CASSLGQASGNTIYF | TGTGCCAGCAGCTTGGGCCAGGCCTCTGGAAACACCATATATTTT
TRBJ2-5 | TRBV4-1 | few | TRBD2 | CASSQAPLLAVLQETQYF | TGCGCCAGCAGCCAAGCCCCATTACTAGCGGTGCTTCAAGAGACCCAGTACTTC
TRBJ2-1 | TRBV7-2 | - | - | CANSKTGYNEQFF | TGTGCCAACAGCAAAACAGGATACAATGAGCAGTTCTTC
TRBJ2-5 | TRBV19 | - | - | CASTRGAEQYF | TGTGCCAGTACTCGGGGGGCTGAGCAGTACTTC